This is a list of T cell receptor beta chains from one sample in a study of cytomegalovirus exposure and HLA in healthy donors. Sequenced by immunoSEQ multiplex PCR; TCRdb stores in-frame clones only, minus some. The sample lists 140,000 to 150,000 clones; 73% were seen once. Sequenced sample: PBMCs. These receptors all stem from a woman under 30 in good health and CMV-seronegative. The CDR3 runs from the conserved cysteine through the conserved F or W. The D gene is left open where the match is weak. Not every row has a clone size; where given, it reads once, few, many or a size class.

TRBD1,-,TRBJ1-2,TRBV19,TGTGCCAGTCAACCTTGGAGAGGGACAGCAGAAAATTATGGCTACACCTTC,CASQPWRGTAENYGYTF
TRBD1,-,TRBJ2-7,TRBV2,TGTGCCAGCAGTAACCGGGACAGGGAATACGAGCAGTACTTC,CASSNRDREYEQYF
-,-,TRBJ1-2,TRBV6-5,TGTGCCAGCAGTCCAAACGCACAGGGCTACTATGGCTACACCTTC,CASSPNAQGYYGYTF
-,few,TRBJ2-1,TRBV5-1,TGCGCCAGCAGCCTTTCCTTAGTCAATGAGCAGTTCTTC,CASSLSLVNEQFF
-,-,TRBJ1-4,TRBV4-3,TGCGCCAGCAGCCAAGATTCGGAACAGAATGAAAAACTGTTTTTT,CASSQDSEQNEKLFF
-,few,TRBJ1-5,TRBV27,TGTGCCAGCAGTGGCACCGATAGCAATCAGCCCCAGCATTTT,CASSGTDSNQPQHF
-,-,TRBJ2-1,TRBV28,TGTGCCAGCAGTTTAGGACTCGGGGATGAGCAGTTCTTC,CASSLGLGDEQFF
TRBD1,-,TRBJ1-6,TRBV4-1,TGCGCCAGCAGCCAACAGACAGGGGTAGGATCACCCCTCCACTTT,CASSQQTGVGSPLHF
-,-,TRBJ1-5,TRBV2,TGTGCCAGCACGTTAGGGGAAGGCAATCAGCCCCAGCATTTT,CASTLGEGNQPQHF
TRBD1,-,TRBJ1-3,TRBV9,TGTGCCAGCCGCGTACGGGACAGTCTCTTATATTTT,CASRVRDSLLYF
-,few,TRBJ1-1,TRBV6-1,TGTGCCAGCAGTGAATTGGAGGGGACTGAAGCTTTCTTT,CASSELEGTEAFF
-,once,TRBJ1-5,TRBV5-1,TGCGCCAGCAGCTTGAGGTGGGGCGTCGATCAGCCCCAGCATTTT,CASSLRWGVDQPQHF
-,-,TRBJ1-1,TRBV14,TGTGCCAGCAGCCAGGGTTGGGGGGTCCCCCGCTTTGGTGAAGCTTTCTTT,CASSQGWGVPRFGEAFF
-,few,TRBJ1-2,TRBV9,TGTGCCAGCAGCTCACTCTTACAGGGAACTAACTATGGCTACACCTTC,CASSSLLQGTNYGYTF
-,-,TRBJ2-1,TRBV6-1,TGTGCCAGCAGTGGCTCCCCCAACCGGGTACCCTACAATGAGCAGTTCTTC,CASSGSPNRVPYNEQFF
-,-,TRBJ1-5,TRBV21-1,TGTGCCAGCAGCAACGGGATGAAAGGGGGCCCGTTGCTGCCCCAGCATTTT,CASSNGMKGGPLLPQHF
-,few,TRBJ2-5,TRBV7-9,TGTGCCAGCAGCAATGCGGGCATCGGGGAGACCCAGTACTTC,CASSNAGIGETQYF
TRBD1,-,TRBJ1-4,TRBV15,TGTGCCACCAGCAGGGACAGGGGGAATGAAAAACTGTTTTTT,CATSRDRGNEKLFF
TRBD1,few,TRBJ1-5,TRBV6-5,TGTGCCAGCAGTCCACAGGGGGCAAGTCAGCCCCAGCATTTT,CASSPQGASQPQHF
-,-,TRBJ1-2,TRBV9,TGTGCCAGCAGCCTACAGGAGGGACCTCGTTATGGCTACACCTTC,CASSLQEGPRYGYTF
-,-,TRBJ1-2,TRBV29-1,TGCAGCGTTGAAGACAGGGCCAATAACTATGGCTACACCTTC,CSVEDRANNYGYTF
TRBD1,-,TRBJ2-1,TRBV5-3,TGTGCCAGAAGCTTAGGGACAGGGGGCCGGAATGAGCAGTTCTTC,CARSLGTGGRNEQFF
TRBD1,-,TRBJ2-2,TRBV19,TGTGCCAGTAGTGAACAGGGGATAGTTGGCACCGGGGAGCTGTTTTTT,CASSEQGIVGTGELFF
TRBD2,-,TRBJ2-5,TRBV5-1,TGCGCCAGCAGCTTGGTAGCGGGGGGGCCAGAGACCCAGTACTTC,CASSLVAGGPETQYF
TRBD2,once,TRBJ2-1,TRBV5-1,TGCGCCAGCAGCTTGTTGGCTAGCGGGGGAGGAGGGGGGGACTACAATGAGCAGTTCTTC,CASSLLASGGGGGDYNEQFF
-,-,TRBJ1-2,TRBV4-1,TGCGCCAGCAGCCAAGCCGGGACATCTGGCTACACCTTC,CASSQAGTSGYTF
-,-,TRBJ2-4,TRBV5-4,TGTGCCAGCAGCTTCCAGGTCAGCTTTGTGACCCTAGCCAAAAACATTCAGTACTTC,CASSFQVSFVTLAKNIQYF
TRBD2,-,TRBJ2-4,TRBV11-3,TGTGCCAGCAGCTCAAGTAGGGAGGGGAACATTCAGTACTTC,CASSSSREGNIQYF
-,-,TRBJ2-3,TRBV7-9,TGTGCCAGCAAGCAAGAGGGCACAGATACGCAGTATTTT,CASKQEGTDTQYF
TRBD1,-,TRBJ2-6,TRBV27,TGTGCCAGCAGCTCGGACAGGGAGGGGGCCAACGTCCTGACTTTC,CASSSDREGANVLTF
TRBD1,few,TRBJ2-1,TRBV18,TGTGCCAGCTCACCATGGGACAGGCACAATGAGCAGTTCTTC,CASSPWDRHNEQFF
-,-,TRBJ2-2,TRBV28,TGTGCCAGCAGAGCGTCCGGCGGGGAGCTGTTTTTT,CASRASGGELFF
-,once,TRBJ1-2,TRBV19,TGTGCCAGTAGTATTGTTGGGCAGGGTAACTATGGCTACACCTTC,CASSIVGQGNYGYTF
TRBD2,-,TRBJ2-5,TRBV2,TGTGCCAGCACTTTTGGGAGGGCCTTTGAGACCCAGTACTTC,CASTFGRAFETQYF
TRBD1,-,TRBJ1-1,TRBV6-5,TGTGCCAGCAGTACGGGACAGCTCATGAACACTGAAGCTTTCTTT,CASSTGQLMNTEAFF
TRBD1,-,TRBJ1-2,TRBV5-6,TGTGCCAGCAGCTCGCAGGGGGTCTATGGCTACACCTTC,CASSSQGVYGYTF
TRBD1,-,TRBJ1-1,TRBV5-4,TGTGCCAGCAGCTTGGTGACAGGGCGTACTGAAGCTTTCTTT,CASSLVTGRTEAFF
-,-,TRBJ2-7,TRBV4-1,TGCGCCAGCAGCCTGGAAGGACAGGGACTAACCTACGAGCAGTACTTC,CASSLEGQGLTYEQYF
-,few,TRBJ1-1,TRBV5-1,TGCGCCAGCAGCTTGGCTTCGGTGAACACTGAAGCTTTCTTT,CASSLASVNTEAFF
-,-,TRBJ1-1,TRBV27,TGTGCCAGCAGTTACGCAGGGGATTTGACTGAAGCTTTCTTT,CASSYAGDLTEAFF
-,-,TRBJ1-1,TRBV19,TGTGCCGCTCGCGGGAACACTGAAGCTTTCTTT,CAARGNTEAFF
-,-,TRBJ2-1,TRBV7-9,TGTGCCAGCAGCTCCAGGGGCGGGGGCGACTACAATGAGCAGTTCTTC,CASSSRGGGDYNEQFF
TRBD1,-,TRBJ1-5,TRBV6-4,TGTGCCAGCAGTCCCCCCGGGACAGGGACTCAGCCCCAGCATTTT,CASSPPGTGTQPQHF
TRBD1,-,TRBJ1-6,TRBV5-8,TGTGCCAGCAGGCAGGGGGCGAATTCACCCCTCCACTTT,CASRQGANSPLHF
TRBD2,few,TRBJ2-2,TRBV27,TGTGCCAGCAGTTTAAGCGGGAGAAACACCGGGGAGCTGTTTTTT,CASSLSGRNTGELFF
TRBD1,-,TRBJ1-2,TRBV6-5,TGTGCCAGCAGTTTGGTCGGGACAGGATTTGGCTACACCTTC,CASSLVGTGFGYTF
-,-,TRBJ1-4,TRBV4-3,TGCGCCAGCAGCCAAATGACAACCGCAACTAATGAAAAACTGTTTTTT,CASSQMTTATNEKLFF